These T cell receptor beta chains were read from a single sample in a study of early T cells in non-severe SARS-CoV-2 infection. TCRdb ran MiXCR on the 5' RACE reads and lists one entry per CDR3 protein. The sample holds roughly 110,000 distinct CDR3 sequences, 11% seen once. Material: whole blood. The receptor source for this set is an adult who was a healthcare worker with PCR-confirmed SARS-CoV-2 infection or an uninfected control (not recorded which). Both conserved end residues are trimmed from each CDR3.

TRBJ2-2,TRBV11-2,ASSSPAGDKDTGELF
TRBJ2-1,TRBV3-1,ASSQGWTGFDEQF
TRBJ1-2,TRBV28,ASSLYRGHYGYT
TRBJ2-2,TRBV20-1,SARNGANTGELF
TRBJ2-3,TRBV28,ASTLGLAGDTDTQY
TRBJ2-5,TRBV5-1,ASSLAGVAEETQY
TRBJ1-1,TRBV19,ASSIEPNTEAF
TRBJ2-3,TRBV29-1,SVDALNTDTQY
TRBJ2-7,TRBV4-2,ASSQDREGTEQY
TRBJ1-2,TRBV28,ASSQRDYGYT
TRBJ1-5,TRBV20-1,SAQEFYSNQPQH
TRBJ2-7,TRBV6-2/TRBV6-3,ASSYPGQQY
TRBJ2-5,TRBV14,ASSLRGGFGAAQETQY
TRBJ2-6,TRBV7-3,ASSSGLAGANVLT
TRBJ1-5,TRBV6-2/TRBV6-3,ASSDGQPQH
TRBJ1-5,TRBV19,ASMGQGSQPQH
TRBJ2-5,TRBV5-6,ASSSGHPLGETQY
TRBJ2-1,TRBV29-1,SVDRGYEQF
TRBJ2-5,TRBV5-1,ASSERTGGAETQY
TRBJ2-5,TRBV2,ASSGGNQY
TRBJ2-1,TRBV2,ASSDAGNEQF
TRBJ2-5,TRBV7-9,ASSDIAVQETQY
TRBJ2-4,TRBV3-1,ASSQGGPVKNIQY
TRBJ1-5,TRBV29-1,SVGQGAGQPQH
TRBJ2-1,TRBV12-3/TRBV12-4,ASSLARDRIDEQF
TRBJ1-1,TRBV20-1,SARDWGAGAF
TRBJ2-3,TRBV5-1,ASSLSGRGTDTQY